These T cell receptor beta chains were read from a single sample in a study of T-cell reconstitution after alpha-beta-depleted transplantation in children. TCRdb itself ran the PCR reads through MiXCR, one entry per CDR3 protein. The table shows approximately 490,000 distinct CDR3 sequences, with 9.5% to 15% occurring only once. Here the sequenced sample was PBMCs from the stem cell graft donor, taken from the stem cell graft. All receptors come from a human donor who donated a stem cell graft to a child with combined immunodeficiency. CDR3s include the opening cysteine and the closing phenylalanine or tryptophan. A D gene is named only where the DNA matches it firmly. Size is stated for part of the rows, as once, few or many counts, or as a class when the clone is expanded.

d_call j_call cdr3_length v_call clone_size cdr3_nt cdr3_aa
NA TRBJ2-5 13 TRBV5-1 NA TGCGCCAGCAGCTTGACCCCAGAAGAGACCCAGTACTTC CASSLTPEETQYF
TRBD2 TRBJ2-4 22 TRBV4-1 many TGCGCCAGCAGCCAAGAGGTCGGACTGGGGGGGACGGCATCCTTAGCCAAAAACATTCAGTACTTC CASSQEVGLGGTASLAKNIQYF
NA TRBJ1-1 14 TRBV2 few TGTGCCAGCAGCCTCGGACAAACACTCACTGAAGCTTTCTTT CASSLGQTLTEAFF
NA TRBJ2-7 15 TRBV5-1 NA TGCGCCAGCAGCTTGGAGTCTAGCAGGGCCTACGAGCAGTACTTC CASSLESSRAYEQYF
NA TRBJ1-3 16 TRBV6-5 NA TGTGCCAGCAGTCCCCTTAACCGTGGGGGAGGAAACACCATATATTTT CASSPLNRGGGNTIYF
NA TRBJ2-1 15 TRBV7-2 NA TGTGCCAGCAGCTTAGCGGTCCCCCTCTTCAATGAGCAGTTCTTC CASSLAVPLFNEQFF
NA TRBJ2-7 14 TRBV29-1 few TGCAGCGTTGATACCAGTGGGAGCTCCTACGAGCAGTACTTC CSVDTSGSSYEQYF
TRBD2 TRBJ2-1 15 TRBV6-2/TRBV6-3 many TGTGCCAGCAGTCCTAGACTAGCGGGACTAAATGAGCAGTTCTTC CASSPRLAGLNEQFF
TRBD1 TRBJ2-2 16 TRBV12-3/TRBV12-4 many TGTGCCAGCAGCTCGGACAGGGGGCTGAACACCGGGGAGCTGTTTTTT CASSSDRGLNTGELFF
TRBD1 TRBJ2-1 17 TRBV5-1 many TGCGCCAGCAGCTTGATTGTTTCGGGACAGAGTCTTCGGGAGCAGTTCTTC CASSLIVSGQSLREQFF
TRBD1 TRBJ2-7 16 TRBV30 few TGTGCCTGGAGTGGGGACAGGGTAGACCTCTCCTACGAGCAGTACTTC CAWSGDRVDLSYEQYF
NA TRBJ2-3 15 TRBV18 few TGTGCCAGCTCACCCGTAGCGATGAGCACAGATACGCAGTATTTT CASSPVAMSTDTQYF
TRBD2 TRBJ2-2 18 TRBV11-1 few TGTGCCAGCAGACCCACGACTAGCGGAATTATCTTGACCGGGGAGCTGTTTTTT CASRPTTSGIILTGELFF
NA TRBJ2-6 15 TRBV5-8 NA TGTGCCAGCAGGCGACACAGCTCTGGGGCCAACGTCCTGACTTTC CASRRHSSGANVLTF
TRBD2 TRBJ2-1 16 TRBV7-7 few TGTGCCAGCAGCTTAGATGCGGGAGGGTTAAACAATGAGCAGTTCTTC CASSLDAGGLNNEQFF
TRBD1 TRBJ1-2 13 TRBV30 few TGTGCCTGGAGTGGAGGGGGCAACTATGGCTACACCTTC CAWSGGGNYGYTF
TRBD2 TRBJ2-5 16 TRBV7-8 few TGTGCCAGCAGCGCCTGGTTGCGGGAGGGCCTAGAGACCCAGTACTTC CASSAWLREGLETQYF
TRBD1 TRBJ2-6 18 TRBV5-1 few TGCGCCAGCAGCTCGGGACAGGGTTACACCTCTGGGGCCAACGTCCTGACTTTC CASSSGQGYTSGANVLTF
TRBD1 TRBJ2-5 15 TRBV6-2/TRBV6-3 few TGTGCCAGCAACACATTTGGGACAGCTCAAGAGACCCAGTACTTC CASNTFGTAQETQYF
TRBD1 TRBJ2-7 17 TRBV20-1 many TGCAGTGCTAGCCCGGGACAGGGGCCCTCCTACAACCACGAGCAGTACTTC CSASPGQGPSYNHEQYF
NA TRBJ2-7 13 TRBV29-1 few TGCAGCGTTGGGCCAGGTTACTCCTACGAGCAGTACTTC CSVGPGYSYEQYF
NA TRBJ2-1 16 TRBV5-1 many TGCGCCAGCAGCTTGATATCGGGCAGCTCCTACAATGAGCAGTTCTTC CASSLISGSSYNEQFF
NA TRBJ2-2 17 TRBV5-1 few TGCGCCAGCAGCTCCCTCGGCGCTAGTAATTTCGCCGGGGAGCTGTTTTTT CASSSLGASNFAGELFF